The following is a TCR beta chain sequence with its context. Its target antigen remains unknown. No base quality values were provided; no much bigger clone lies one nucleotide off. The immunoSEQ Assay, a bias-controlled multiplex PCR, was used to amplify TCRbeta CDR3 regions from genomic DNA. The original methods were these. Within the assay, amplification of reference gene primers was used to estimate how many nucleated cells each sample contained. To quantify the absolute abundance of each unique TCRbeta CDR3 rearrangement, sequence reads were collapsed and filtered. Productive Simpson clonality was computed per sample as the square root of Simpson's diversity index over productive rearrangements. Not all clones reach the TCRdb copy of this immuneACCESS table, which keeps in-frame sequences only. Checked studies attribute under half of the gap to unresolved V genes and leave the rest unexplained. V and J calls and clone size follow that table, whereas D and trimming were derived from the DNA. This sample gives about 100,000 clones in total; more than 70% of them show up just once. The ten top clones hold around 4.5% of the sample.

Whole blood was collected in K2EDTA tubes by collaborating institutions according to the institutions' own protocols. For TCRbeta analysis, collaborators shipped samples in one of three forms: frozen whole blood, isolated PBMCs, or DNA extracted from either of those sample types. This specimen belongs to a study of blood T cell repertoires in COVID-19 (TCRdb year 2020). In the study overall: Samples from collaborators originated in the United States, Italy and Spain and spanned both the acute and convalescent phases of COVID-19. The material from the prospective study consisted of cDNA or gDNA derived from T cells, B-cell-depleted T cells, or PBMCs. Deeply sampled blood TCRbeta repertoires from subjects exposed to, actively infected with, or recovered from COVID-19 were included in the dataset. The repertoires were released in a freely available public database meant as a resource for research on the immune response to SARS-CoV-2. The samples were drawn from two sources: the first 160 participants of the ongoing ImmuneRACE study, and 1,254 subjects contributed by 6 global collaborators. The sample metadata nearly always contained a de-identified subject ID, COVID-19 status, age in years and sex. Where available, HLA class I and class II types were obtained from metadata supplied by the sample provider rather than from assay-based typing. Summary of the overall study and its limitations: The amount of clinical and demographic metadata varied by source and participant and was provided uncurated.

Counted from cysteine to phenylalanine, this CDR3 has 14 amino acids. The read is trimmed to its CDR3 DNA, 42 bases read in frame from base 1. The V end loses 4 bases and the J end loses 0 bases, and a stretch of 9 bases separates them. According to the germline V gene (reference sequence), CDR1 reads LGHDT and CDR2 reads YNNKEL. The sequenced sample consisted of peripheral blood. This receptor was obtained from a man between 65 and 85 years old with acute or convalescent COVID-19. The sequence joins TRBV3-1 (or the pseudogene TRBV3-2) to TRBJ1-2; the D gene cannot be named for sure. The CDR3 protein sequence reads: CASSLLGANYGYTF. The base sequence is TGTGCCAGCAGCCTGCTCGGGGCTAACTATGGCTACACCTTC.